This note documents a single TCR beta chain sequence. The data originate from a study of technical replicates of blood from a handful of donors. Sequenced by immunoSEQ multiplex PCR; TCRdb stores in-frame clones only, minus some. Among 80,000 to 95,000 clones listed, about 93% were seen once. The CDR3 is 14 residues long. The trim removed 5 bases at V and 8 bases at J, leaving 11 bases unmatched. The germline V gene encodes CDR1 MGHRA and CDR2 YSYEKL. The sample was T cells isolated from PBMCs. The receptor's source is a human donor in good health. V gene TRBV4-1 combines with J gene TRBJ1-2, with 7 bases that match TRBD1. The CDR3 DNA sequence: TGCGCCAGCAGCATCCCCGGGACAGCGGACGGCTACACCTTC. This codes for CASSIPGTADGYTF.